This TCR beta chain was captured in a study of control samples from healthy donors and cancer patients. The table came from immunoSEQ multiplex PCR; TCRdb's copy has only in-frame clones and leaves some out. Of around 180,000 clones listed, roughly 92% are singletons. The V and J ends lost 0 bases and 9 bases, in that order; junction bases with no gene match: 3. This CDR3 has 14 amino acids. Germline loops: CDR1 KGHDR, CDR2 SFDVKD. The chain combines TRBV24-1 with TRBJ2-1; TRBD1 agrees at 8 bases. The sample taken for sequencing was blood. The clonotype comes from a woman aged 18 to 35 in good health. The CDR3 DNA is TGTGCCACCAGTGATTTGCAGGGGGCAGGTGAGCAGTTCTTC. It translates to CATSDLQGAGEQFF.